This is a list of T cell receptor beta chains from one sample in a study of blood T cell repertoires in COVID-19. The protocol was immunoSEQ multiplex PCR, while the TCRdb copy is restricted to in-frame clones and leaves out a portion. The data show roughly 160,000 clones, 81% seen once. The specimen was PBMCs or T cells enriched from blood (not recorded which). Source of these receptors: a woman aged 40 to 50 with acute COVID-19. Both conserved end residues are part of each CDR3. Fields, in order: J gene, V gene, clone size, D gene, CDR3 DNA, CDR3 protein. The D gene is left open where the match is weak. Where a row states a size, it is once, few, many or the class of an expanded clone; other rows omit it.

J: TRBJ2-5; V: TRBV2; size: few; D: TRBD2; DNA: TGTGCCAGCAGTGAAGCGCTCTCGGCGGGAGATTTATGGGAGACCCAGTACTTC; CDR3: CASSEALSAGDLWETQYF
J: TRBJ1-2; V: TRBV7-9; size: .; D: .; DNA: TGTGCCAGCAGCTTAGCGGACAGTGGTCCGGGTTATGGCTACACCTTC; CDR3: CASSLADSGPGYGYTF
J: TRBJ1-4; V: TRBV27; size: .; D: .; DNA: TGTGCCAGCAGTTTATACCGGGACAAGACTGCAACTAATGAAAAACTGTTTTTT; CDR3: CASSLYRDKTATNEKLFF
J: TRBJ1-6; V: TRBV12-3/TRBV12-4; size: .; D: .; DNA: TGTGCCAGTACAGGGTTGTATAATTCACCCCTCCACTTT; CDR3: CASTGLYNSPLHF
J: TRBJ2-7; V: TRBV7-9; size: few; D: TRBD1; DNA: TGTGCCAGCAGCCCATGGACAGGTCCCCACGAGCAGTACTTC; CDR3: CASSPWTGPHEQYF
J: TRBJ2-3; V: TRBV7-3; size: .; D: TRBD2; DNA: TGTGCCAGCAGCCTGGGACTAGGGGGCACAGATACGCAGTATTTT; CDR3: CASSLGLGGTDTQYF
J: TRBJ1-5; V: TRBV7-3; size: .; D: .; DNA: TGTGCCAGCAGCTTAACACCGGGTCATGGGGAGCAGAGCAATCAGCCCCAGCATTTT; CDR3: CASSLTPGHGEQSNQPQHF
J: TRBJ2-2; V: TRBV7-8; size: .; D: .; DNA: TGTGCCAGCAGCTTGAGTCGTACCGGGGAGCTGTTTTTT; CDR3: CASSLSRTGELFF
J: TRBJ2-5; V: TRBV18; size: .; D: TRBD2; DNA: TGTGCCAGCTCACCATCTGCGGGAGTCACGGAGACCCAGTACTTC; CDR3: CASSPSAGVTETQYF
J: TRBJ2-7; V: TRBV2; size: .; D: TRBD2; DNA: TGTGCCAGCATCCGGACTAGCTCCTACGAGCAGTACTTC; CDR3: CASIRTSSYEQYF
J: TRBJ2-2; V: TRBV19; size: .; D: .; DNA: TGTGCCACCACCTCGGGACTTAACACCGGGGAGCTGTTTTTT; CDR3: CATTSGLNTGELFF
J: TRBJ2-1; V: TRBV12-3/TRBV12-4; size: .; D: TRBD2; DNA: TGTGCCAGCAGTGATAGCGGGAGAAATGAGCAGTTCTTC; CDR3: CASSDSGRNEQFF
J: TRBJ2-7; V: TRBV5-8; size: .; D: TRBD2; DNA: TGTGCCAGCAGCCCGGGACTAGCGGGAGTTCGGTACGAGCAGTACTTC; CDR3: CASSPGLAGVRYEQYF
J: TRBJ2-2; V: TRBV5-1; size: .; D: TRBD2; DNA: TGCGCCAGCAGCTTGGGGCCGCTAGCGGGGGACACCGGGGAGCTGTTTTTT; CDR3: CASSLGPLAGDTGELFF
J: TRBJ2-1; V: TRBV10-3; size: .; D: TRBD2; DNA: TGTGCCATCAGTGAGTCAAAGCGGGAGAGAGACAATGAGCAGTTCTTC; CDR3: CAISESKRERDNEQFF
J: TRBJ2-1; V: TRBV7-9; size: .; D: .; DNA: TGTGCCAGCAGGAGAGACAGGCTCGGGTTTAGAAATGAGCAGTTCTTC; CDR3: CASRRDRLGFRNEQFF
J: TRBJ1-2; V: TRBV18; size: once; D: .; DNA: TGTGCCAGCTCACCCGATGGCCAGAGGGGCTACACCTTC; CDR3: CASSPDGQRGYTF
J: TRBJ2-2; V: TRBV27; size: .; D: .; DNA: TGTGCCAGCAGAGGAGTTTCGGCGGGCACCGGGGAGCTGTTTTTT; CDR3: CASRGVSAGTGELFF
J: TRBJ2-3; V: TRBV15; size: .; D: .; DNA: TGTGCCACCAGCAGAGATCGGGGCGGAGGGAGCACAGATACGCAGTATTTT; CDR3: CATSRDRGGGSTDTQYF
J: TRBJ2-5; V: TRBV6-5; size: .; D: TRBD1; DNA: TGTGCCACCTTCCGGACAGGGAAAGAGACCCAGTACTTC; CDR3: CATFRTGKETQYF
J: TRBJ1-5; V: TRBV9; size: few; D: TRBD1; DNA: TGTGCCAGCAGCCGGGGACAGGGGGGTCAGCCCCAGCATTTT; CDR3: CASSRGQGGQPQHF
J: TRBJ2-5; V: TRBV2; size: once; D: TRBD1; DNA: TGTGCCAGCAGTGGTCAAGGGGGCAGGACCCAGTACTTC; CDR3: CASSGQGGRTQYF
J: TRBJ1-1; V: TRBV7-2; size: .; D: .; DNA: TGTGCCAGCAGATACAGCGGGGGAAACACTGAAGCTTTCTTT; CDR3: CASRYSGGNTEAFF
J: TRBJ1-2; V: TRBV9; size: .; D: .; DNA: TGTGCCAGCAGCGTAGAATCTGACAGCCAAGGCTACACCTTC; CDR3: CASSVESDSQGYTF
J: TRBJ2-1; V: TRBV10-2; size: .; D: .; DNA: TGCGCCAGCGGGCTTTACAATGAGCAGTTCTTC; CDR3: CASGLYNEQFF
J: TRBJ1-2; V: TRBV6-5; size: .; D: .; DNA: TGTGCCAGCAGGGAGGCCGTTCCTCCCTATGGCTACACCTTC; CDR3: CASREAVPPYGYTF
J: TRBJ1-1; V: TRBV6-1; size: .; D: .; DNA: TGTGCCAGCAGTGAACCCTGGACACGGACAAACACTGAAGCTTTCTTT; CDR3: CASSEPWTRTNTEAFF
J: TRBJ1-2; V: TRBV25-1; size: once; D: TRBD1; DNA: TGTGCCAGCAGTGAGCCCGGGACAGGGGGCTACCGTCATGGCTACACCTTC; CDR3: CASSEPGTGGYRHGYTF
J: TRBJ2-2; V: TRBV9; size: once; D: .; DNA: TGTGCCAGCAGCGTAGTCCGCGGGGAGCTGTTTTTT; CDR3: CASSVVRGELFF
J: TRBJ2-3; V: TRBV9; size: .; D: .; DNA: TGTGCCAGCAAATTAACAGCCTCTAGCACAGATACGCAGTATTTT; CDR3: CASKLTASSTDTQYF
J: TRBJ1-6; V: TRBV3-1/TRBV3-2; size: .; D: .; DNA: TGTGCCAGCAGCCAAGAGATAAACGCAGGGAAGTCACCCCTCCACTTT; CDR3: CASSQEINAGKSPLHF
J: TRBJ2-3; V: TRBV23-1; size: .; D: TRBD2; DNA: TGCGCCAGCAGTCATCGGGGGGGGTTAGGCACAGATACGCAGTATTTT; CDR3: CASSHRGGLGTDTQYF
J: TRBJ2-3; V: TRBV11-2; size: once; D: .; DNA: TGTGCCAGCAGCTTAGCTTTCTTAGGAGGCACGCAGTATTTT; CDR3: CASSLAFLGGTQYF
J: TRBJ1-2; V: TRBV5-1; size: .; D: .; DNA: TGCGCCAGCAGCGTCGGACAGAACTATGGCTACACCTTC; CDR3: CASSVGQNYGYTF
J: TRBJ2-2; V: TRBV12-5; size: .; D: .; DNA: TGTGCTTCCTCCCTGGGAGAACGGAGTTTGAACACCGGGGAGCTGTTTTTT; CDR3: CASSLGERSLNTGELFF
J: TRBJ1-6; V: TRBV6-5; size: .; D: .; DNA: TGTGCCAGCCGGAGGGCGTTTTATAATTCACCCCTCCACTTT; CDR3: CASRRAFYNSPLHF
J: TRBJ2-1; V: TRBV4-2; size: few; D: TRBD2; DNA: TGTGCCAGCAGCATAGCTAGCGGGAACGTCAACAATGAGCAGTTCTTC; CDR3: CASSIASGNVNNEQFF
J: TRBJ2-5; V: TRBV5-4; size: .; D: TRBD2; DNA: TGTGCCAGCAGCTTGTATCTAGCGGGAGGGTACCAAGAGACCCAGTACTTC; CDR3: CASSLYLAGGYQETQYF
J: TRBJ2-3; V: TRBV7-2; size: once; D: TRBD1; DNA: TGTGCCAGCAGCCGGGACAGGGCCTCCACAGATACGCAGTATTTT; CDR3: CASSRDRASTDTQYF
J: TRBJ1-5; V: TRBV7-2; size: .; D: TRBD1; DNA: TGTGCCAGCAGCCAGGACAGGGTCCAGCCCCAGCATTTT; CDR3: CASSQDRVQPQHF
J: TRBJ1-1; V: TRBV15; size: .; D: .; DNA: TGTGCCACCAGCAATGCGGGTGAAGCTTTCTTT; CDR3: CATSNAGEAFF
J: TRBJ2-1; V: TRBV29-1; size: .; D: .; DNA: TGCAGCGGGGGGAGCTTTGAGCAGTTCTTC; CDR3: CSGGSFEQFF
J: TRBJ2-1; V: TRBV19; size: .; D: TRBD2; DNA: TGTGCCAGTAGTATCGGGAGGTACAATGAGCAGTTCTTC; CDR3: CASSIGRYNEQFF
J: TRBJ2-3; V: TRBV4-1; size: .; D: .; DNA: TGCGCCAGCAGCCAAGAATTCTATTACACAGATACGCAGTATTTT; CDR3: CASSQEFYYTDTQYF
J: TRBJ2-3; V: TRBV5-1; size: .; D: TRBD2; DNA: TGCGCCAGCAGCTCCTCCGCACTAGCGGGAGTCACAGATACGCAGTATTTT; CDR3: CASSSSALAGVTDTQYF
J: TRBJ1-4; V: TRBV9; size: .; D: .; DNA: TGTGCCAGCAGCTCCGGACAGAGTAATGAAAAACTGTTTTTT; CDR3: CASSSGQSNEKLFF
J: TRBJ2-3; V: TRBV5-1; size: .; D: .; DNA: TGCGCCAGCAGTTTGGGACACCCTAGCACAGATACGCAGTATTTT; CDR3: CASSLGHPSTDTQYF
J: TRBJ1-3; V: TRBV30; size: .; D: .; DNA: TGTGCCTGGGATCAAAGGGGGGGAATAACTACTTTATCTGGAAACACCATATATTTT; CDR3: CAWDQRGGITTLSGNTIYF
J: TRBJ2-1; V: TRBV12-2; size: .; D: .; DNA: TGTGCAAGTCGCTTAAGTAATGGGGTACTAGCGGGAGACAGGTACAATGAGCAGTTCTTC; CDR3: CASRLSNGVLAGDRYNEQFF
J: TRBJ1-4; V: TRBV30; size: .; D: TRBD1; DNA: TGTGCCTGGTCTGAGTCTGGGACAGGGGTTGAAAAACTGTTTTTT; CDR3: CAWSESGTGVEKLFF
J: TRBJ1-5; V: TRBV19; size: once; D: .; DNA: TGTGCCAGTAGTAGGATTTCGACGGGAGCCAATCCCTATAGCAATCAGCCCCAGCATTTT; CDR3: CASSRISTGANPYSNQPQHF
J: TRBJ1-1; V: TRBV2; size: .; D: .; DNA: TGTGCCAGCATGATCGAGATTTTTGAAGCTTTCTTT; CDR3: CASMIEIFEAFF
J: TRBJ2-5; V: TRBV6-1; size: .; D: .; DNA: TGTGCCAGCAGTGAGTCTAGTTCGACTGGGACCCAGTACTTC; CDR3: CASSESSSTGTQYF
J: TRBJ1-4; V: TRBV5-8; size: .; D: .; DNA: TGTGCCAGCAGCTTGGGTGCAGGAACTAATGAAAAACTGTTTTTT; CDR3: CASSLGAGTNEKLFF
J: TRBJ2-2; V: TRBV5-4; size: .; D: TRBD2; DNA: TGTGCCAGCAGCTCGGGGGGGCAGTACACCGGGGAGCTGTTTTTT; CDR3: CASSSGGQYTGELFF
J: TRBJ2-7; V: TRBV27; size: .; D: TRBD1; DNA: TGTGCCAGCGCCAGGGACAGGTCAACGGGCTACGAGCAGTACTTC; CDR3: CASARDRSTGYEQYF
J: TRBJ1-2; V: TRBV19; size: .; D: TRBD1; DNA: TGTGCCAGTAGTATAGCGACAGGGACATCTATGAGCTACACCTTC; CDR3: CASSIATGTSMSYTF